The T cell receptor beta chain under discussion was sequenced for a study of blood T cell repertoires in COVID-19. In the study overall: The United States, Italy and Spain provided the acute and convalescent COVID-19 samples. T cells, B-cell-depleted T cells, or PBMCs supplied cDNA or gDNA.

CDR3 length: 14 residues. The germline CDR1 and CDR2 sequences are SGHRS and YFSETQ. V was trimmed by 5 bases and J by 1 base, leaving 12 bases between them. In the original workflow: Amplified reference gene primers provided the basis for estimating nucleated cell counts. This table comes from immunoSEQ multiplex PCR, and its TCRdb copy is limited to in-frame clones, with some not included. V, J and clone size were drawn from that table, and D and trimming were deduced from the DNA. Of almost 70,000 clones listed, around 77% are singletons. The specimen was peripheral blood. This TCR came from a man aged 55-75 years with acute or convalescent COVID-19. The chain carries TRBV5-1 and TRBJ1-1, with no clear D. CDR3 loop: CASRAFDGNTEAFF. The CDR3 nucleotides are TGCGCCAGCAGAGCGTTCGACGGGAACACTGAAGCTTTCTTT.